This passage covers 21 T cell receptor beta chains from one sample sequenced in a study of shared clonotypes between healthy human individuals. Profiled with immunoSEQ multiplex PCR; TCRdb holds only in-frame clones, not every one. The sample yields a few million clones, around 90% seen once. Input material: naive CD4+ T cells sorted from blood. Subset specified: CD45RA+ positively selected. The receptors were sampled from a man younger than 35 in good health.

This chain links TRBV7-9 with TRBJ2-7; D is possibly TRBD2 (5 bases). V lost 4 bases and J 0 bases, leaving 7 bases between the germline ends. The CDR3 is made up of 13 amino acids. Germline values: CDR1 SEHNR, CDR2 FQNEAQ (reference sequence). CDR3 sequence: CASSSRDSYEQYF. The CDR3, as DNA: TGTGCCAGCAGCTCCCGGGACTCCTACGAGCAGTACTTC.

The V call is TRBV10-3, the J call TRBJ1-2; 9 positions agree with TRBD1. Germline lookup yields CDR1 ENHRY and CDR2 SYGVKD. This CDR3 spans 14 amino acids. V was pared by 3 bases and J by 8 bases, with 7 bases of the junction left unmatched. As DNA, the CDR3 is TGTGCCATCAGTGATTCCGGGACAGGGAGCGGCTACACCTTC. Amino acids: CAISDSGTGSGYTF.

This chain connects TRBV5-4 to TRBJ2-5; D is undetermined. Per germline, CDR1 SGHNT and CDR2 YYREEE (reference sequence). V was trimmed by 1 base and J by 5 bases, leaving 15 bases between them. This CDR3 has 15 amino acids. CDR3: CASSLPGERQETQYF. The CDR3, as DNA: TGTGCCAGCAGCTTGCCTGGGGAAAGGCAGGAGACCCAGTACTTC.

The chain employs TRBV18 and TRBJ2-7; D not resolved. The germline gives CDR1 KGHSH, CDR2 LQKENI. V was shortened by 6 bases and J by 5 bases, with 20 bases between the two germline ends. The CDR3 has 15 amino acids. CDR3 DNA sequence: TGTGCCAGCTCGTCCTATACGGTCCGCGTTAACGAGCAGTACTTC. As protein: CASSSYTVRVNEQYF. Complete variable domain (other parts from reference TRBV18 and TRBJ2-7): NAGVMQNPRHLVRRRGQEARLRCSPMKGHSHVYWYRQLPEEGLKFMVYLQKENIIDESGMPKERFSAEFPKEGPSILRIQQVVRGDSAAYFCASSSYTVRVNEQYFGPGTRLTVT.

The chain has TRBV30 and TRBJ2-6, with 8 bases identical to TRBD1. After removal of 2 bases from V and 3 bases from J, the junction contained 6 bases not matched to a gene. The V gene's germline CDR1 is GTSNPN and CDR2 SVGIG (reference sequence). The CDR3 sequence is 16 residues long. DNA for the CDR3: TGTGCCTGGAGTCCCCAGGGGGCGGGTGGGGCCAACGTCCTGACTTTC. Residues: CAWSPQGAGGANVLTF.

The V call is TRBV5-5, the J call TRBJ2-7, with D hard to call. With 0 bases removed from V and 6 bases from J, the gap between germline ends came to 16 bases. CDR1 is SGHKS and CDR2 is YYEKEE in the germline V gene (reference sequence). The CDR3 is made up of 15 amino acids. For the CDR3, the DNA is TGTGCCAGCAGCTTGGAGGGCGGAGCGTTTTCCGAGCAGTACTTC. Residues: CASSLEGGAFSEQYF.

This chain uses TRBV19 with TRBJ2-6; D gene unclear. V lost 11 bases to trimming and J lost 1 base, with 9 bases between them. Germline CDR1 LNHDA, CDR2 SQIVND (reference sequence). The CDR3 is 13 residues long. Here the CDR3 DNA reads TGTGCCTCATCCCCGTCTGGGGCCAACGTCCTGACTTTC. Translated, it gives CASSPSGANVLTF.

The chain recombines TRBV5-6 with TRBJ1-4; a weak D match, TRBD1 (6 bases). Germline V gene data show CDR1 as SGHDT and CDR2 as YYEEEE. The CDR3 sequence is 15 residues long. V shed 1 base and J shed 3 bases, with 10 bases lying between them. The CDR3 reads CASSLRGEANEKLFF. Written as DNA, the CDR3 is TGTGCCAGCAGCTTGAGGGGGGAAGCTAATGAAAAACTGTTTTTT.

The V call is TRBV6-5, the J call TRBJ2-4; 9 bases are a match to TRBD1. Germline CDR1 is MNHEY and CDR2 is SVGAGI. Trimming took 4 bases from V and 1 from J; bases not matched to a gene: 5. This CDR3 contains 16 residues. In DNA, the CDR3 is TGTGCCAGCAGTTTCACAGGGGGCTGGGCCAAAAACATTCAGTACTTC. Translated, it gives CASSFTGGWAKNIQYF.

The chain links TRBV9 to TRBJ1-2, with 8 positions matching TRBD1. CDR3 size: 13 residues. Trimming cost V 5 bases and J 8 bases; bases outside gene matches: 8. Germline V gene sequence: CDR1 SGDLS, CDR2 YYNGEE. CDR3 sequence: CASRSGTGWGYTF. The CDR3 coding sequence is TGTGCCAGCAGGTCCGGGACAGGCTGGGGCTACACCTTC.

In nucleotides, the CDR3 is TGTGCCAGCAGCCTTGGGGTCCGCGCCGATGGAAACACCATATATTTT. Amino acids: CASSLGVRADGNTIYF. The J gene is TRBJ1-3, the V gene TRBV5-5; D remains unclear. The germline V gene has CDR1 SGHKS and CDR2 YYEKEE (reference sequence). V lost 4 bases to trimming and J lost 3 bases, with 17 bases between them. The CDR3 contains 16 residues.

The chain employs TRBV6-1 and TRBJ2-3; 9 bases agree with TRBD1. The CDR3 length is 14 residues. CDR1 is MNHNS and CDR2 is SASEGT in the germline V gene. J was trimmed by 3 bases and V by 10 bases; bases with no gene match: 8. CDR3 nucleotide sequence: TGTGCCACATCACAGGGGGCAGGGACAGATACGCAGTATTTT. Translating it yields CATSQGAGTDTQYF.

The J gene is TRBJ1-2, the V gene TRBV18, with D possibly TRBD1 on 5 matching bases. The germline V gene encodes CDR1 KGHSH and CDR2 LQKENI. Trimming cost V 2 bases and J 2 bases, with 12 bases left between them. CDR3 length: 15 amino acids. The DNA of the CDR3 is TGTGCCAGCTCACCAAAGGGGCAATCCAACTATGGCTACACCTTC. Translated: CASSPKGQSNYGYTF.

The sample holds one count of this clone. This chain links TRBV30 with TRBJ1-1; D is uncertain. Trimming took off 3 bases at V and 0 bases at J, with 17 bases between the two ends. Germline CDR1 is GTSNPN and CDR2 is SVGIG (reference sequence). The CDR3 runs to 16 residues. In nucleotides, the CDR3 is TGTGCCTGGAGGCAGGTACTTTCCATCATGAACACTGAAGCTTTCTTT. It translates to CAWRQVLSIMNTEAFF.

This sequence joins TRBV7-3 and TRBJ1-1; D gene unclear. This CDR3 is built from 14 residues. Trimming removed 6 bases at V and 4 bases at J, with 15 bases between. The germline gives CDR1 SGHTA, CDR2 FQGTGA. CDR3 amino acids: CASRGGSVGTEAFF. CDR3 in DNA: TGTGCCAGCAGGGGCGGATCCGTCGGCACTGAAGCTTTCTTT.

About this clone: The sample holds other DNA sequences that translate to the same CDR3. This chain connects TRBV28 to TRBJ1-2; a possible D gene is TRBD1 (5 bases). The CDR3 is 13 amino acids. V gave up 2 bases and J gave up 2 bases, with 6 bases separating them. From germline, CDR1 is MDHEN and CDR2 SYDVKM. The CDR3 protein is CASSLPGNYGYTF. CDR3 nucleotide sequence: TGTGCCAGCAGTTTACCAGGGAACTATGGCTACACCTTC.

In the case of this clone: The sample holds other DNA sequences that translate to the same CDR3. The chain recombines TRBV30 with TRBJ1-3; unclear D gene. The CDR3 is made up of 14 amino acids. V was trimmed by 3 bases and J by 0 bases, leaving 9 bases between them. Germline assignment: CDR1 GTSNPN and CDR2 SVGIG (reference sequence). The CDR3 region is CAWSRDSSGNTIYF. CDR3 sequence (DNA): TGTGCCTGGAGCCGGGATTCCTCTGGAAACACCATATATTTT.

J is TRBJ2-1 and V is TRBV7-8; maybe TRBD1 (5 bases). Germline-derived CDR1 and CDR2 are SGHVS and FQNEAQ. V dropped 0 bases and J dropped 3 bases, with 12 bases sitting between them. CDR3 length: 16 amino acids. The CDR3 loop is CASSLAPGLGYNEQFF. The CDR3 DNA is TGTGCCAGCAGCTTAGCGCCAGGGTTAGGCTACAATGAGCAGTTCTTC.

CDR3 coding DNA: TGTGCCTGGAGTGTAGCGGGAGGGTCGTGGGAGACCCAGTACTTC. This translates into CAWSVAGGSWETQYF. The chain joins TRBV30 to TRBJ2-5; 10 bases match TRBD2. The V gene's germline CDR1 is GTSNPN and CDR2 SVGIG (reference sequence). The V and J ends lost 0 bases and 5 bases, in that order; junction bases with no gene match: 6. The CDR3 totals 15 residues.

Comment on this clone: Its ends do not fully match the called genes, so a read error is possible. This sequence joins TRBV7-7 and TRBJ2-7; D unresolved. This CDR3 has 14 residues. The germline V gene encodes CDR1 SSHAT and CDR2 FNYEAQ (reference sequence). CDR3 residues: CASSCRVGILWQYF. The CDR3 bases are TGTGCTAGCAGCTGCCGAGTGGGAATCCTTTGGCAGTACTTC. The full variable domain, completed using reference TRBV7-7 and TRBJ2-7, is GAGVSQSPRYKVTKRGQDVTLRCDPISSHATLYWYQQALGQGPEFLTYFNYEAQPDKSGLPSDRFSAERPEGSISTLTIQRTEQRDSAMYRCASSCRVGILWQYFGPGTRLTVT.

The chain uses TRBV14 and TRBJ2-7, with TRBD2 matching 7 bases. From germline, CDR1 is SGHDN and CDR2 FVKESK. The V and J ends lost 3 bases and 4 bases, in that order; junction bases with no gene match: 9. This CDR3 region has 15 residues. In DNA, the CDR3 is TGTGCCAGCAGCCAGGGGGTCTGGGGGGGATACGAGCAGTACTTC. Translation gives CASSQGVWGGYEQYF.